Listed below are T cell receptor beta chains from one sample, sequenced in a study of cytomegalovirus exposure and HLA in healthy donors. The assay was immunoSEQ multiplex PCR, and TCRdb's table has in-frame clones only and misses some. The repertoire holds 150,000 to 200,000 clones, with 83% as singletons. Sequencing was performed on PBMCs. All receptors come from a man between 50 and 59 years old in good health and CMV-seronegative. The CDR3 runs from the conserved cysteine through the conserved F or W. Each record gives: D gene, J gene, V gene, clone size, CDR3 DNA, CDR3 protein. The D gene is left open where the match is weak. Expanded clones get a size class; other rows say once, few or many, or leave the size out.

D: NA; J: TRBJ1-2; V: TRBV13; size: NA; DNA: TGTGCCAGCAGCTTGCGGGGGCTCATCTATGGCTACACCTTC; CDR3: CASSLRGLIYGYTF
D: TRBD2; J: TRBJ2-7; V: TRBV7-9; size: few; DNA: TGTGCCAGCAGCCCCGGGGTCCTAGCGGGAGTACACGAGCAGTACTTC; CDR3: CASSPGVLAGVHEQYF
D: NA; J: TRBJ2-2; V: TRBV18; size: NA; DNA: TGTGCCAGCTCACCAAAGGGGTCCGGGGAGCTGTTTTTT; CDR3: CASSPKGSGELFF
D: TRBD1; J: TRBJ2-6; V: TRBV28; size: NA; DNA: TGTGCCAGCAGTCCGACAGGGGACAAAGGGCCTGGGGCCAACGTCCTGACTTTC; CDR3: CASSPTGDKGPGANVLTF
D: NA; J: TRBJ2-7; V: TRBV5-1; size: NA; DNA: TGCGCCAGCAGCACCGCCGGGACTGGGGCCTACGAGCAGTACTTC; CDR3: CASSTAGTGAYEQYF
D: NA; J: TRBJ2-4; V: TRBV19; size: NA; DNA: TGTGCCAGCGGGGTCAACCAGCTGGGGGCCAAAAACATTCAGTACTTC; CDR3: CASGVNQLGAKNIQYF
D: NA; J: TRBJ1-3; V: TRBV7-9; size: NA; DNA: TGTTCCACCCAGAACAGGGCTGGAAACACCATATATTTT; CDR3: CSTQNRAGNTIYF
D: TRBD2; J: TRBJ2-7; V: TRBV30; size: NA; DNA: TGTGCCTGGACCAACTTGAGCGGGAGGGCCTCCTTC; CDR3: CAWTNLSGRASF
D: NA; J: TRBJ2-1; V: TRBV4-1; size: NA; DNA: TGCGCCAGCAGCCCCCCAGGGGTTGAGGAGCAGTTCTTC; CDR3: CASSPPGVEEQFF
D: TRBD1; J: TRBJ2-2; V: TRBV28; size: NA; DNA: TGTGCCAGCAGCTGGGACAGGGGTACCGGGGAGCTGTTTTTT; CDR3: CASSWDRGTGELFF
D: NA; J: TRBJ2-3; V: TRBV2; size: NA; DNA: TGTGCCAGCAGTGAAGGGGGCGCCGCAGATACGCAGTATTTT; CDR3: CASSEGGAADTQYF
D: NA; J: TRBJ1-2; V: TRBV6-1; size: NA; DNA: TGTGCCAGCAGACCCTGGACAGAGTATGGCTACACCTTC; CDR3: CASRPWTEYGYTF
D: NA; J: TRBJ2-7; V: TRBV11-3; size: NA; DNA: TGTGCCAGCAGCTTCAGGTCGGGGAGTAGCTACGAGCAGTACTTC; CDR3: CASSFRSGSSYEQYF
D: NA; J: TRBJ1-4; V: TRBV28; size: NA; DNA: TGTGCCAGCAGTTTCCGAGGGAGGAGGAATGAAAAACTGTTTTTT; CDR3: CASSFRGRRNEKLFF
D: TRBD2; J: TRBJ2-5; V: TRBV5-1; size: NA; DNA: TGCGCCAGCAGCGGGGGAGGGGCAGGGAAAGAGACCCAGTACTTC; CDR3: CASSGGGAGKETQYF
D: NA; J: TRBJ2-7; V: TRBV11-3; size: NA; DNA: TGTGCCAGCAGCCGACGGTCTAGCGAGACCTACGAGCAGTACTTC; CDR3: CASSRRSSETYEQYF